This entry describes one TCR beta chain. Its antigen specificity is not known. No base-level quality is on record; no much larger clone is a single base apart. This record comes from a study of T cell responses to AZD1222 COVID-19 vaccine (dated by TCRdb to about 2021). With respect to the entire study: AZD1222 recipients with second doses at about 4 weeks or about 12 weeks were pooled, because spike-specific TCR depth and breadth did not differ between schedules. TCR sequencing covered fewer than 250 trial participants: around 210 given two doses of AZD1222 and 26 given two doses of MenACWY control vaccine. Trial participants were enrolled by age into 18-55, 56-69 and 70-plus year subgroups, with roughly 160, 29 and 62 TCR-sequenced participants respectively. Overall results and qualifications from the work: After two AZD1222 doses, both the breadth and the depth of spike-specific TCRs were significantly higher than at day 0 and than in MenACWY recipients. Only six AZD1222 recipients were SARS-CoV-2 seropositive at baseline, limiting conclusions about previously exposed vaccinees. In the small 56-69-year group, the increase in depth fell short of significance, most likely because of low power. Participants were mostly white British and included more females than males, and it was suggested by the authors that clonal diversity may have been underestimated. Because no day 14 peak-response samples were available, the repertoires could be characterized only after the peak T cell response. The whole spike protein was spanned by vaccine-associated CD4 TCRs, and dominant responses were seen in regions 160-218 and 743-854. Reportedly, close to half of the unique spike-specific TCRs recognized epitopes lying outside the regions that are mutated in the B.1.351 and B.1.1.7 variants.

In the paper's terms, the time point label means: baseline before first vaccination. The vaccinee samples were drawn from two UK trials, COV001 and COV002, one of which was a single-blind randomized controlled phase 2/3 trial testing AZD1222 (ChAdOx1 nCoV-19) in healthy adults. For TCRbeta chain sequencing, PBMC samples from trial participants were taken at day 0 and at day 28 after the second dose. Germline trimming: 9 bases from V, 5 bases from J; junction bases outside gene matches: 6. Its CDR3 holds 13 amino acids, cysteine through phenylalanine. Left in the record is the CDR3 DNA by itself, 39 bases read in frame from the first base. Taken from the germline V gene, the CDR1 and CDR2 loops are KGHDR and SFDVKD. The CDR3 regions of human TCRbeta chains were subjected to immunosequencing. The source study handled its data this way. TCRs in the repertoires were compared against a reference library of SARS-CoV-2-specific TCRs that had been generated with the MIRA antigen-specificity platform. Breadth was defined as the fraction of unique TCRs that were SARS-CoV-2-associated, and depth was defined as the fraction of total T cells that were SARS-CoV-2-associated. Each spike-specific TCR was assigned to its reactive spike region and to a CD4 or CD8 class using the MIRA data. Log10-transformed breadth and depth values were compared by one-way ANOVA with Sidak's multiple comparisons tests. The clones in this table, taken by TCRdb from immuneACCESS, are in-frame only. Not every clone is retained; where verified, under half of the shortfall comes from an unresolved V gene, and the cause of the rest is unknown. V, J and clone size were drawn from that table, and D and trimming were deduced from the DNA. Counted in this sample were fewer than 120,000 clones; about 85% of them appeared once. The ten largest clones take up 1.6% of the sample.

The chain uses TRBV24-1 and TRBJ2-7; a stretch of 10 junction bases matches TRBD1. The sample was peripheral blood, taken on day 0 of AZD1222 vaccination. The sequence came from an adult in good health. The CDR3 reads as follows: CATQGQGWDEQYF. The DNA sequence follows: TGTGCCACCCAGGGACAGGGGTGGGACGAGCAGTACTTC.